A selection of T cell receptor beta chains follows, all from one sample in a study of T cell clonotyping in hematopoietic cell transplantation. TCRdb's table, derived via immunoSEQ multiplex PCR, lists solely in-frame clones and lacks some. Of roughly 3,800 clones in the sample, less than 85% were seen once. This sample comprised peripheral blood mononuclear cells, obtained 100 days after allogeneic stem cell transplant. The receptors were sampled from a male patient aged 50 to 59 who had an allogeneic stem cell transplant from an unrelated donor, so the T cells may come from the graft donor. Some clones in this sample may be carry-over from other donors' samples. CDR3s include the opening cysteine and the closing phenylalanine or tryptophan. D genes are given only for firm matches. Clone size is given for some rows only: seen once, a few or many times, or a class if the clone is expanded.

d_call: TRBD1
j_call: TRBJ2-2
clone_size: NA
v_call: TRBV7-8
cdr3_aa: CASSLRRDSSWRELFF
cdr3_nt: TGTGCCAGCAGCTTACGCCGGGACAGCTCCTGGAGGGAGCTGTTTTTT

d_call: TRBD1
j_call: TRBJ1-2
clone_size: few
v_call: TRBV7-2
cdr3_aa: CASSSNRGGTLSGYTF
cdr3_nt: TGTGCCAGCAGCTCAAACAGGGGAGGGACCCTTAGCGGCTACACCTTC

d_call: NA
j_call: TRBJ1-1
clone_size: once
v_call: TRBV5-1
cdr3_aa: CASSLEGWNTEAFF
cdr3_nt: TGCGCCAGCAGCTTAGAAGGGTGGAACACTGAAGCTTTCTTT

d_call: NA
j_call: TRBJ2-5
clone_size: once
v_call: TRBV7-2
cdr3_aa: CASSPGPHDSEAQYF
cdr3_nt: TGTGCCAGCAGCCCGGGGCCCCACGACTCGGAGGCCCAGTACTTC

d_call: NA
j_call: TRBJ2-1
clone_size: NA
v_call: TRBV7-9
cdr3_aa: CASSLTQGTYNEQFF
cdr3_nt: TGTGCCAGCAGCTTAACACAGGGAACCTACAATGAGCAGTTCTTC

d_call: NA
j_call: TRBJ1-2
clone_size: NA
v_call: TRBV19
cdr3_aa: CASSIWDTINYGYTF
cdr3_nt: TGTGCCAGTAGTATTTGGGACACCATTAACTATGGCTACACCTTC

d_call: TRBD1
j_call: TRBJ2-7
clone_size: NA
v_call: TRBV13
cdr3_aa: CASSDRDREYEQYF
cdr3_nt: TGTGCCAGCAGCGATCGGGACAGGGAGTACGAGCAGTACTTC

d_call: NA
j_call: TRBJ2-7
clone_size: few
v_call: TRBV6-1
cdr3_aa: CASSEAGSSYEQYF
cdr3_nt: TGTGCCAGCAGTGAAGCAGGGAGCTCCTACGAGCAGTACTTC

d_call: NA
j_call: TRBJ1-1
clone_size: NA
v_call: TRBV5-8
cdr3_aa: CASSTAGWVMNTEAFF
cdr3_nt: TGTGCCAGCAGCACAGCAGGGTGGGTCATGAACACTGAAGCTTTCTTT

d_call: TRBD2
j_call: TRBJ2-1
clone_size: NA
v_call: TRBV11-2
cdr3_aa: CASSLHPEFAGVDEQFF
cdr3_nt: TGTGCCAGCAGCTTACACCCTGAATTTGCGGGAGTTGATGAGCAGTTCTTC

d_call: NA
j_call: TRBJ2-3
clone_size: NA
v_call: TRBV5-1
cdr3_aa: CASSLSARVGDTQYF
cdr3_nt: TGCGCCAGCAGCTTATCGGCCAGGGTCGGAGATACGCAGTATTTT

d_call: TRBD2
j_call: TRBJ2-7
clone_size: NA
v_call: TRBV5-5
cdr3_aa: CASSLSSSGSYEQYF
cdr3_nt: TGTGCCAGCAGCTTGTCAAGTAGCGGGAGCTACGAGCAGTACTTC

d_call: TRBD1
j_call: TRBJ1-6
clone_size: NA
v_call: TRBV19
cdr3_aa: CASTDRDLVNSPLHF
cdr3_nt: TGTGCCAGTACCGACAGGGATTTGGTAAATTCACCCCTCCACTTT

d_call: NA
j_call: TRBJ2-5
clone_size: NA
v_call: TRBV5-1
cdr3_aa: CASSLGQETQYF
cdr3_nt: TGCGCCAGCAGCTTAGGGCAGGAGACCCAGTACTTC

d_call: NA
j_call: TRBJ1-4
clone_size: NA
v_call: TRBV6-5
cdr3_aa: CASSYGGHEKLFF
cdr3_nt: TGTGCCAGCAGTTACGGAGGACATGAAAAACTGTTTTTT

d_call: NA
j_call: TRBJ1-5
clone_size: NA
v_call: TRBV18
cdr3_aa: CASSPQGASNQPQHF
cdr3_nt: TGTGCCAGCTCACCACAGGGTGCAAGCAATCAGCCCCAGCATTTT

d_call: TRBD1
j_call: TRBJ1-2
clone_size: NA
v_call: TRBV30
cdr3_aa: CAWIDRAGGYTF
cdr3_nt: TGTGCCTGGATAGACAGGGCTGGAGGCTACACCTTC